This T cell receptor (beta chain) was sequenced in a study of cytomegalovirus exposure and HLA in healthy donors. General study points: The study listed 150 to 200 cytomegalovirus-associated TCR beta chains.

Unrecorded immune exposure was likely among donors, who were nominally healthy when sampled. This clone turned up a few times. Its antigen is unknown. Both 60 Vbeta primers and 13 Jbeta primers went into the PCR. Libraries were prepared by immunoSEQ multiplex PCR; TCRdb keeps only in-frame clonotypes and omits some of them. Altogether 160,000 or so clones are present, about 80% being singletons, with the ten largest covering under 7.5%. This TCR derives from a woman in her forties or fifties in good health and CMV-seropositive. Sequencing used PBMCs.

This CDR3 reads CASSLEGFGNTEAFF. CDR3 coding DNA: TGTGCCAGCAGCTTAGAGGGGTTCGGGAACACTGAAGCTTTCTTT. V and J are TRBV7-2 and TRBJ1-1, with D possibly TRBD1 on 5 matching bases. Trimming took off 1 base at V and 1 base at J, with 10 bases between the two ends. CDR3 length: 15 residues. Germline V gene lookup returns CDR1 SGHTA and CDR2 FQGNSA.